Sequencing of this T cell receptor (beta chain) was carried out in a study of blood T cell repertoires in COVID-19. In the original workflow: The authors estimated nucleated cell counts from reference gene primer amplification. Some clones are missing from TCRdb's copy, which holds only in-frame ones; the method was immunoSEQ multiplex PCR. Clone size and V and J calls were adopted from that table, with D and trimming inferred from the DNA. The top ten clones hold roughly 2.9% of a sample with about 180,000 clones, around 87% of them seen once. Per germline, CDR1 GTSNPN and CDR2 SVGIG (reference sequence). This CDR3 has 16 residues. V gave up 0 bases and J gave up 3 bases, with 12 bases separating them.

This TCR derives from a woman in her twenties or thirties with active or convalescent COVID-19. Sequenced material: peripheral blood. The genes are TRBV30 and TRBJ1-6, with TRBD1 as a possible D gene (5 bases). The CDR3 region has the DNA TGTGCCTGGAGTGTCGGGGGATTAAGCTATAATTCACCCCTCCACTTT. It specifies CAWSVGGLSYNSPLHF.